These 23 T cell receptor beta chains originate from one sample sequenced in a study of T cells after yellow fever vaccination. From the 5' RACE reads, TCRdb called clonotypes with MiXCR, one entry per CDR3 protein. The table records approximately 32,000 distinct CDR3 sequences, more than 6.5% of them present only once. Sequencing used PBMCs, either bulk or a sorted T-cell subset (CD4+, CD8+, memory, or dextramer-sorted; not recorded which), obtained on the day of the first yellow fever vaccination. Source of these receptors: a man aged 18 to 29 who received the YFV17D yellow fever vaccine.

This clonotype showed up many times. The chain has TRBV6-4 and TRBJ2-2; 7 bases match TRBD2. The CDR3 length is 14 residues. Germline V CDR1 and CDR2: MRHNA, SNTAGT. The V gene end was trimmed by 2 bases and the J gene end by 3 bases; junction bases not matched to a gene: 0. The CDR3 nucleotides are TGTGCCAGCAGTGACAGCGGGGACACCGGGGAGCTGTTTTTT. It yields the protein CASSDSGDTGELFF.

At least ten counts were recorded for this clonotype. The rearrangement links TRBV12-3 or TRBV12-4 to TRBJ2-7, with D tentatively TRBD1 (6 bases). This CDR3 has 15 residues. The germline V and J ends were trimmed by 6 bases and 3 bases, with 18 bases remaining between them. Written as DNA, the CDR3 is TGTGCCAGCAGCCCCAGCCTGGACAGCTACTACGAGCAGTACTTC. It codes for CASSPSLDSYYEQYF.

This clonotype was seen only a few times. The genes are TRBV19 and TRBJ1-1, with TRBD1 matching 8 bases. J was trimmed by 1 base and V by 9 bases; bases with no gene match: 7. The CDR3 contains 14 residues. Germline V gene data show CDR1 as LNHDA and CDR2 as SQIVND (reference sequence). The CDR3: CARNGQGANTEAFF. Here the CDR3 DNA reads TGTGCCAGAAACGGACAGGGTGCGAACACTGAAGCTTTCTTT.

In its sample, this clonotype ranks as medium-sized (0.01 to 0.1%). Here the CDR3 reads CSVEDAGADGSDEQFF. DNA of the CDR3: TGCAGCGTTGAGGACGCGGGGGCCGATGGTTCAGATGAGCAGTTCTTC. The rearrangement joins TRBV29-1 to TRBJ2-1; possibly TRBD2 for D (7 bases). The V end lost 3 bases, the J end lost 8 bases, and 23 bases lay between the germline ends. CDR3 length: 16 amino acids. Germline V lookup: CDR1 SQVTM, CDR2 ANQGSEA.

In its sample, this clonotype was seen many times. The V call is TRBV7-2, the J call TRBJ2-2, with 7 nucleotides matching TRBD2. The CDR3 spans 15 residues. Looked up from germline, CDR1 is SGHTA and CDR2 is FQGNSA. Trimming removed 5 bases from V and 1 base from J; junction bases left unmatched: 4. CDR3 sequence (DNA): TGTGCCAGCAGCCCCAAGCGGGGGAACACCGGGGAGCTGTTTTTT. This translates into CASSPKRGNTGELFF.

This clonotype was recorded at least ten times. The chain has TRBV7-9 and TRBJ1-4; D is possibly TRBD1 (6 bases). CDR3 length: 16 residues. V was shortened by 4 bases and J by 8 bases, with 20 bases between the two germline ends. Germline CDR1 is SEHNR and CDR2 is FQNEAQ (reference sequence). This chain's CDR3 is CASSSPRQGLWEKLFF. The CDR3 DNA reads as TGTGCCAGCAGCTCCCCGCGGCAGGGGCTGTGGGAAAAACTGTTTTTT.

This clonotype was seen many times. J is TRBJ1-5 and V is TRBV5-1; 9 bases are shared with TRBD1. The J segment lost 4 bases and the V segment lost 5 bases, leaving 4 bases of the junction unmatched. CDR1 is SGHRS, CDR2 YFSETQ, per germline. The CDR3 extends over 14 amino acids. CDR3 amino acids: CASRPDRGNQPQHF. The CDR3 DNA follows: TGCGCCAGCAGACCCGACAGGGGGAATCAGCCCCAGCATTTT.

This clonotype was counted many times. V gene TRBV28 combines with J gene TRBJ1-6; D is ambiguous. V was cut by 8 bases and J by 6 bases, with 8 bases left in between. The CDR3 has 12 amino acids. Germline V lookup: CDR1 MDHEN, CDR2 SYDVKM. CDR3 region: CASSKLNSPLHF. The CDR3, as DNA: TGTGCCAGCTCTAAGCTTAATTCACCCCTCCACTTT.

This clonotype was detected many times. This chain connects TRBV4-1 to TRBJ2-1; TRBD1 is a possible D gene (5 bases). The CDR3 loop spans 16 amino acids. Trimming removed 1 base from V and 0 bases from J, with 10 bases in between. Germline V CDR1 and CDR2: MGHRA, YSYEKL. The CDR3 sequence is CASSQVDIISYNEQFF. The DNA for the CDR3 is TGCGCCAGCAGCCAAGTGGACATTATCTCCTACAATGAGCAGTTCTTC.

With respect to this clonotype: One end of the junction varies from germline; a read error may be responsible. The chain has TRBV15 and TRBJ1-1, with 9 bases fitting TRBD1. CDR3 length equals 14 residues. Germline CDR1 LNHNV, CDR2 YYDKDF (reference sequence). CDR3 sequence: CAASVDRGRTEAFF. In nucleotides, the CDR3 is TGTGCCGCCAGCGTCGACAGGGGGAGGACTGAAGCTTTCTTT.

The chain is built from TRBV5-1 and TRBJ1-2, with D possibly TRBD1 on 6 matching bases. The CDR3 is made up of 15 amino acids. Trimming removed 0 bases from V and 2 bases from J, with 11 bases in between. Per germline, CDR1 SGHRS and CDR2 YFSETQ. The CDR3 sequence is CASSLGRDKNYGYTF. The CDR3 DNA follows: TGCGCCAGCAGCTTGGGCAGGGACAAAAACTATGGCTACACCTTC.

The sample holds a few counts of this clonotype. The chain joins TRBV24-1 to TRBJ2-2, with TRBD1 as a possible D gene (6 bases). The CDR3 extends over 15 amino acids. Germline CDR1 KGHDR, CDR2 SFDVKD. V was shortened by 3 bases and J by 3 bases, with 10 bases between the two germline ends. The CDR3 DNA is TGTGCCACCAGTGATAACAGGGTGGACACCGGGGAGCTGTTTTTT. Translation gives CATSDNRVDTGELFF.

By proportion, this clonotype is medium-sized (0.01 to 0.1%). V gene TRBV4-2 combines with J gene TRBJ2-1; 11 bases are a match to TRBD1. V lost 0 bases, J lost 8 bases, and 6 bases stayed unmatched. Per the germline V gene, CDR1 is LGHNA and CDR2 is YNFKEQ. This CDR3 has 16 amino acids. The DNA of the CDR3 is TGTGCCAGCAGCCAAGATGTAGGGACAGGGGGGCATGAGCAGTTCTTC. The encoded protein is CASSQDVGTGGHEQFF.

Relative to its sample, this clonotype is medium-sized (0.01 to 0.1%). CDR3 sequence reads: CSVEGGTGELFF. As DNA, the CDR3 is TGCAGCGTTGAAGGGGGCACCGGGGAGCTGTTTTTT. V is TRBV29-1 and J is TRBJ2-2; D is unclear. The germline V gene encodes CDR1 SQVTM and CDR2 ANQGSEA. V lost 1 base and J lost 4, with 4 bases in between. CDR3 size: 12 residues.

This clonotype was found a few times. The chain links TRBV6-2 or TRBV6-3 to TRBJ2-1; 10 nucleotides line up with TRBD1. The CDR3 has 15 residues. V was pared by 2 bases and J by 7 bases, with 5 bases of the junction left unmatched. Germline CDR1 MNHEY, CDR2 SVGEGT. CDR3 protein: CASSYGDRGINEQFF. DNA of the CDR3: TGTGCCAGCAGTTACGGGGACAGGGGTATAAATGAGCAGTTCTTC.

This clonotype came up a few times. The chain carries TRBV7-2 and TRBJ2-1; TRBD2 matches 8 bases. Germline CDR1 SGHTA, CDR2 FQGNSA. Trimming removed 0 bases from V and 2 bases from J; junction bases left unmatched: 6. This CDR3 has 17 amino acids. Written as DNA, the CDR3 is TGTGCCAGCAGCTTAGCGTCCGGAGCGGGGGCCTACAATGAGCAGTTCTTC. This sequence encodes CASSLASGAGAYNEQFF.

This clonotype was detected many times. V usage is TRBV28 and J usage is TRBJ1-2; TRBD1 is a possible D gene (5 bases). The CDR3 is made up of 13 amino acids. V gave up 6 bases and J gave up 5 bases, with 13 bases separating them. Germline V CDR1 and CDR2: MDHEN, SYDVKM. DNA for the CDR3: TGTGCCAGCAGGCTGAAAAGACAGTATGGCTACACCTTC. It yields the protein CASRLKRQYGYTF.

This clonotype was recorded many times. The V and J genes are TRBV10-3 and TRBJ1-5; D possibly corresponds to TRBD1 (5 bases). Trimming removed 0 bases from V and 5 bases from J, with 11 bases in between. Germline CDR1 and CDR2: ENHRY and SYGVKD. CDR3 length equals 15 residues. The CDR3 nucleotides are TGTGCCATCAGTGAGTCAAGGGGTTGGCATCAGCCCCAGCATTTT. Protein: CAISESRGWHQPQHF.

At least ten counts were recorded for this clonotype. The rearrangement links TRBV6-1 to TRBJ2-6; no definite D call. The germline gives CDR1 MNHNS, CDR2 SASEGT. There are 14 residues in the CDR3. With 2 bases removed from V and 2 bases from J, the gap between germline ends came to 4 bases. The CDR3 reads CASSELAGANVLTF. For the CDR3, the DNA is TGTGCCAGCAGTGAACTAGCTGGGGCCAACGTCCTGACTTTC.

This clonotype was seen many times. The chain employs TRBV11-2 and TRBJ1-1; D is uncertain. Germline V gene data show CDR1 as SGHAT and CDR2 as FQNNGV. The CDR3 extends over 16 amino acids. Deletions cut 2 bases from V and 1 base from J, with 14 bases between. CDR3 protein: CASSLTVGVGNTEAFF. The DNA for the CDR3 is TGTGCCAGCAGCTTAACAGTCGGCGTGGGGAACACTGAAGCTTTCTTT.

This clonotype has ten or more counts. The chain links TRBV27 to TRBJ2-7, with D perhaps matching TRBD1 (6 bases). V was cut by 8 bases and J by 2 bases, with 19 bases left in between. CDR1 is MNHEY, CDR2 SMNVEV, per germline (reference sequence). The CDR3 totals 15 residues. The CDR3 spells CASRPSQGPAYEQYF. DNA for the CDR3: TGTGCCAGCCGACCTTCACAGGGCCCGGCCTACGAGCAGTACTTC.

This clonotype came up many times. The chain is built from TRBV7-2 and TRBJ2-1; 11 bases are shared with TRBD2. This CDR3 region has 17 residues. The germline V gene has CDR1 SGHTA and CDR2 FQGNSA. J lost 1 base, V lost 5 bases, and 7 bases had no gene match. The CDR3, as DNA: TGTGCCAGCAGCGTTAGCGGGGGGGCATGGTCCTACAATGAGCAGTTCTTC. Its protein product is CASSVSGGAWSYNEQFF.

This clonotype was seen more than once but under ten times. This chain connects TRBV7-2 to TRBJ2-7; no firm D call. Deletions cut 5 bases from V and 6 bases from J, with 14 bases between. CDR3 length: 13 amino acids. Germline V gene data show CDR1 as SGHTA and CDR2 as FQGNSA. CDR3 region: CASSLNLTPEQYF. The CDR3 DNA is TGTGCCAGCAGCCTCAACTTAACGCCCGAGCAGTACTTC.